The 21 T cell receptor beta chains given below trace back to one sample, sequenced in a study of CD8+ T cells in alopecia areata. It was cDNA, reverse transcribed from extracted RNA, that served as the sequencing template. This table comes from immunoSEQ multiplex PCR, and its TCRdb copy is limited to in-frame clones, with some not included. The profile covers 150,000 to 200,000 clones, with around three fifths appearing a single time and approximately 1.4% taken by the ten largest. As to treatment: oral pan-JAK inhibitor, 5-10 mg twice daily. Here the sequenced sample was CD4+ T cells sorted from blood, taken around week 50, from a patient treated with tofacitinib. Every receptor here comes from a human donor with alopecia areata.

CDR3 nucleotide sequence: TGTGCCAGCAGCTTAGCCAGGGAGGCTAACTATGGCTACACCTTC. Amino acids: CASSLAREANYGYTF. The chain carries TRBV7-2 and TRBJ1-2, with D perhaps TRBD1 (5 bases). The ends were cut back, 0 bases at V and 0 bases at J, with 8 bases in the middle. Germline CDR1 and CDR2: SGHTA and FQGNSA. The CDR3 has 15 residues.

This clone was seen a few times. The CDR3 bases are TGCAGCGTTGAAGGGAGCGGGGGGCGAGAGCAGTACTTC. Residues: CSVEGSGGREQYF. V usage is TRBV29-1 and J usage is TRBJ2-7, with 9 positions matching TRBD2. CDR3 length: 13 residues. V shed 1 base, J shed 7 bases, and the junction held 5 bases outside the gene matches. Germline CDR1 and CDR2: SQVTM and ANQGSEA.

Only a few counts were recorded for this clone. The gene calls are TRBV10-3 and TRBJ2-3; 7 positions match TRBD1. J gave up 2 bases and V 5 bases, and 4 bases lay outside the gene matches. CDR3 length: 14 amino acids. From germline, CDR1 is ENHRY and CDR2 SYGVKD. CDR3: CAISRQGNTDTQYF. The CDR3 DNA reads TGTGCCATCAGTAGACAGGGTAACACAGATACGCAGTATTTT.

A few counts support this clone. The CDR3 loop is CASSQGMANTGELFF. The CDR3 nucleotides read TGTGCCAGCAGCCAGGGCATGGCGAACACCGGGGAGCTGTTTTTT. The genes are TRBV11-2 and TRBJ2-2, with D possibly matching TRBD1 (5 bases). The CDR3 runs to 15 residues. V lost 5 bases and J lost 0, with 10 bases in between. CDR1 is SGHAT, CDR2 FQNNGV, per germline.

This sequence joins TRBV5-1 and TRBJ2-3; 7 bases agree with TRBD1. In germline, CDR1 is SGHRS, CDR2 YFSETQ. CDR3 length: 18 residues. The V and J ends lost 0 bases and 2 bases, in that order; junction bases with no gene match: 12. The CDR3 nucleotides read TGCGCCAGCAGCTTGGTGGGAATCGACAGGGTGAACACAGATACGCAGTATTTT. This encodes CASSLVGIDRVNTDTQYF.

This chain joins TRBV27 and TRBJ1-2; D is possibly TRBD1 (6 bases). Germline CDR1 reads MNHEY; CDR2 reads SMNVEV (reference sequence). V dropped 3 bases and J dropped 10 bases, with 21 bases sitting between them. The CDR3 is made up of 15 amino acids. CDR3 DNA sequence: TGTGCCAGCAGTTTTCGGGACAAGCGGGGGTTAGCCTACACCTTC. It specifies CASSFRDKRGLAYTF.

The J gene is TRBJ2-3, the V gene TRBV18, with 8 bases that match TRBD1. Per germline, CDR1 KGHSH and CDR2 LQKENI. V lost 6 bases, J lost 0 bases, and 5 bases stayed unmatched. The CDR3 totals 15 residues. DNA of the CDR3: TGTGCCAGCTCTGACAGGGGACCCAGCACAGATACGCAGTATTTT. Protein product: CASSDRGPSTDTQYF.

V usage is TRBV4-1 and J usage is TRBJ2-6; D not certain. Germline assignment: CDR1 MGHRA and CDR2 YSYEKL. The CDR3 is made up of 13 amino acids. Trimming took 0 bases from V and 11 from J, leaving 8 bases between them. This CDR3 is CASSQDTNDVLTF. The CDR3 bases are TGCGCCAGCAGCCAAGATACGAATGACGTCCTGACTTTC.

V and J are TRBV30 and TRBJ1-1, with D possibly TRBD1 on 6 matching bases. The V gene's germline CDR1 is GTSNPN and CDR2 SVGIG (reference sequence). V was shortened by 3 bases and J by 5 bases, with 19 bases between the two germline ends. This CDR3 is 15 amino acids long. As DNA, the CDR3 is TGTGCCTGGAGCCCGTTGGCGGGGGCGGCGACTGAAGCTTTCTTT. Translated, it gives CAWSPLAGAATEAFF.

The chain couples TRBV5-1 to TRBJ2-5; the match to TRBD2 covers 7 bases. CDR1 is SGHRS, CDR2 YFSETQ, per germline. With V trimmed by 1 base and J by 3 bases, 3 bases remained unmatched. This CDR3 is 14 amino acids long. CDR3 in amino acids: CASSLRGGEETQYF. The CDR3 nucleotides read TGCGCCAGCAGCTTGCGGGGAGGGGAAGAGACCCAGTACTTC.

This chain links TRBV7-2 with TRBJ2-3; D remains ambiguous. Trimming stripped 5 bases from V and 8 bases from J, with 8 bases between. CDR1 SGHTA and CDR2 FQGNSA come from the germline V gene. The CDR3 has 11 residues. The CDR3 spells CASSHSFTQYF. The CDR3 nucleotides read TGTGCCAGCAGCCACAGCTTTACGCAGTATTTT.

This chain connects TRBV4-3 to TRBJ1-2; D call uncertain. V gave up 7 bases and J gave up 2 bases, with 14 bases separating them. The CDR3 runs to 14 residues. The germline V gene encodes CDR1 LGHNA and CDR2 YSLEER. The CDR3 region is CASTQDLVNYGYTF. The CDR3 DNA reads as TGCGCCAGCACCCAGGACCTGGTGAACTATGGCTACACCTTC.

This clone was seen more than once but under ten times. The chain carries TRBV29-1 and TRBJ2-1; TRBD2 agrees at 8 bases. The trim removed 4 bases at V and 7 bases at J, leaving 9 bases unmatched. From germline, CDR1 is SQVTM and CDR2 ANQGSEA. The CDR3 is made up of 14 amino acids. CDR3 sequence: CSVVSSGGYNEQFF. In DNA form, the CDR3 reads TGCAGCGTTGTATCCAGCGGGGGCTATAATGAGCAGTTCTTC.

In this sample, this clone turned up a few times. The rearrangement links TRBV12-5 to TRBJ2-4, with D perhaps TRBD2 (5 bases). The germline V gene encodes CDR1 LGHNT and CDR2 FRNRAP. The CDR3 sequence is 13 residues long. The V and J ends lost 7 bases and 9 bases respectively, with 16 bases between them. The CDR3 nucleotides read TGTGCTAGTGCCACAGAGGGCGGTCGCATTCAGTACTTC. Translation gives CASATEGGRIQYF.

V usage is TRBV29-1 and J usage is TRBJ2-3; no firm D call. CDR1 and CDR2 from the germline V gene are SQVTM and ANQGSEA. V was clipped by 4 bases and J by 0 bases, with 8 bases between them. The CDR3 runs 13 residues. The CDR3, as DNA: TGCAGCGTTGCACAGCCTAGCACAGATACGCAGTATTTT. Residues: CSVAQPSTDTQYF.

This rearrangement joins TRBV20-1 to TRBJ2-3, with D unresolved. CDR3 length equals 11 residues. CDR1 and CDR2 from the germline V gene are DFQATT and SNEGSKA (reference sequence). The CDR3 is CSPWWADTQYF. The CDR3 region has the DNA TGCAGCCCCTGGTGGGCAGATACGCAGTATTTT.

The rearrangement joins TRBV29-1 to TRBJ2-2; 9 nucleotides match TRBD2. V was clipped by 5 bases and J by 1 base; unmatched bases: 2. The CDR3 is made up of 14 amino acids. From germline, CDR1 is SQVTM and CDR2 ANQGSEA. CDR3 protein: CSVMTSGNTGELFF. The CDR3 nucleotides are TGCAGCGTTATGACTAGCGGGAACACCGGGGAGCTGTTTTTT.

The chain carries TRBV5-4 and TRBJ2-3; D call uncertain. CDR3 length: 11 amino acids. CDR1 and CDR2 from the germline V gene are SGHNT and YYREEE (reference sequence). V lost 4 bases, J lost 2 bases, and 2 bases lay in between. The DNA for the CDR3 is TGTGCCAGCAGCATCACAGATACGCAGTATTTT. Encoded protein: CASSITDTQYF.

This clone is a singleton in its sample. The chain uses TRBV30 and TRBJ1-5; 9 bases fit TRBD1. V was pared by 2 bases and J by 7 bases, with 6 bases of the junction left unmatched. CDR3 length: 14 amino acids. CDR1 is GTSNPN and CDR2 is SVGIG in the germline V gene (reference sequence). The CDR3 sequence is CAWSKTGGRQPQHF. CDR3 nucleotide sequence: TGTGCCTGGAGTAAGACAGGGGGTCGACAGCCCCAGCATTTT.

The gene calls are TRBV5-1 and TRBJ2-7, with D perhaps given as TRBD1 or TRBD2 (6 bases each). CDR3 size: 13 residues. Germline lookup yields CDR1 SGHRS and CDR2 YFSETQ. The V end lost 5 bases, the J end lost 1 base, and 10 bases lay between the germline ends. The CDR3 protein is CASRQGGSYEQYF. The DNA of the CDR3 is TGCGCCAGCAGACAGGGAGGTTCCTACGAGCAGTACTTC.

This rearrangement joins TRBV6-1 to TRBJ1-1, with D perhaps TRBD1 (6 bases). CDR1 is MNHNS, CDR2 SASEGT, per germline. Deletions cut 1 base from V and 11 bases from J, with 11 bases between. CDR3 length: 12 amino acids. CDR3 nucleotide sequence: TGTGCCAGCAGTGAAGGGGACATCGGGGCTTTCTTT. It codes for CASSEGDIGAFF.